The clone carrying this T cell receptor beta chain has a count of ten or more. Specified time point: newly diagnosed GD, antithyroid drugs for less than 3 months. After RNA was extracted from PBMCs, the TCR library was made from it. This sample was taken from a study of regulatory T cells in long-lasting Graves disease. Building the TCR beta libraries relied on iRepertoire HTBI primers, and CDR3 regions underwent Arm-PCR. From the multiplex PCR reads, TCRdb called clonotypes with MiXCR, one entry per CDR3 protein. The data hold approximately 560,000 distinct CDR3 sequences, with about 16% observed a single time. This sample also belongs to another study, concerning T cells in Graves' hyperthyroidism and ophthalmopathy.

The sample was peripheral blood mononuclear cells (PBMCs), taken at new diagnosis, from a patient treated with antithyroid drugs. This clonotype was sampled from a young man with Graves disease.

The CDR3 DNA reads TGCAGTGCTAGGGGGGGGACAGGGGACAATTCACCCCTCCACTTT. As protein: CSARGGTGDNSPLHF. V is TRBV20-1 and J is TRBJ1-6; the match to TRBD1 covers 10 bases. The CDR3 is made up of 15 amino acids. V lost 3 bases to trimming and J lost 7 bases; unmatched junction nucleotides: 6. From germline, CDR1 is DFQATT and CDR2 SNEGSKA (reference sequence).